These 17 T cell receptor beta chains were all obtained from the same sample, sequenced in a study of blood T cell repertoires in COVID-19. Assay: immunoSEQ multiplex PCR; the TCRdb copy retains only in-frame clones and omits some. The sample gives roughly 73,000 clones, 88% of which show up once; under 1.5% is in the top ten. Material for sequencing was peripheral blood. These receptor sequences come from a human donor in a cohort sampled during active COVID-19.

In DNA, the CDR3 is TGTGCCAGCACGACCGCCGGGACACTTAATCAGCCCCAGCATTTT. Its translation: CASTTAGTLNQPQHF. The chain is built from TRBV6-6 and TRBJ1-5; D is perhaps TRBD1 (6 bases). The CDR3 is made up of 15 amino acids. With 7 bases removed from V and 4 bases from J, the gap between germline ends came to 17 bases. CDR1 is MNHNY, CDR2 SVGAGI, per germline (reference sequence).

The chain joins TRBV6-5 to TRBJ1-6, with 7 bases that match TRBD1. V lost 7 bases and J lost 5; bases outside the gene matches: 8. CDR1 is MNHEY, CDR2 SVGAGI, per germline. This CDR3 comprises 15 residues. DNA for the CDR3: TGTGCCAGCATTAAGGGGCAGGGGGATAATTCACCCCTCCACTTT. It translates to CASIKGQGDNSPLHF.

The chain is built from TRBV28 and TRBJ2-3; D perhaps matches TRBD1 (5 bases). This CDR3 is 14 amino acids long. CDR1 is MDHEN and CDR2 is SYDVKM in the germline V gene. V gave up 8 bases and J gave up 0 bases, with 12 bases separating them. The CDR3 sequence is CASLTDTSTDTQYF. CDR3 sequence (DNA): TGTGCCAGCTTGACAGACACCAGCACAGATACGCAGTATTTT.

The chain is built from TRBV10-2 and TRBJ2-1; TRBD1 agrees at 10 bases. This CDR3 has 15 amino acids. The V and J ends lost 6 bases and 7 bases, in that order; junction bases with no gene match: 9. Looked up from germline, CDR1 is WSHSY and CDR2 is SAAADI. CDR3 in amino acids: CASRERQGALNEQFF. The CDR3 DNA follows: TGCGCCAGCAGGGAAAGACAGGGGGCTCTAAATGAGCAGTTCTTC.

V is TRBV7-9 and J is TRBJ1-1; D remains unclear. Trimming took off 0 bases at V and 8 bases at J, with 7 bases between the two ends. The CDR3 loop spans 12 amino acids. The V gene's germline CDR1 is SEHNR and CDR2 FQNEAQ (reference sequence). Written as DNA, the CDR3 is TGTGCCAGCAGCTTAGCGCTAGCAGAAGCTTTCTTT. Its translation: CASSLALAEAFF. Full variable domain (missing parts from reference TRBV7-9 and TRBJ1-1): DTGVSQNPRHKITKRGQNVTFRCDPISEHNRLYWYRQTLGQGPEFLTYFQNEAQLEKSRLLSDRFSAERPKGSFSTLEIQRTEQGDSAMYLCASSLALAEAFFGQGTRLTVV.

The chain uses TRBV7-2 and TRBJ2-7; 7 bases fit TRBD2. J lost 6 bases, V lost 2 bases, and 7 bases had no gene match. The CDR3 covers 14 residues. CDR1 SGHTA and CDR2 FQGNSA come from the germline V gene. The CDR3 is CASSLLGRESEQYF. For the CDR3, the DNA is TGTGCCAGCAGCTTATTAGGGCGGGAGTCCGAGCAGTACTTC. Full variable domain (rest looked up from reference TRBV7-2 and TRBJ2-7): GAGVSQSPSNKVTEKGKDVELRCDPISGHTALYWYRQSLGQGLEFLIYFQGNSAPDKSGLPSDRFSAERTGGSVSTLTIQRTQQEDSAVYLCASSLLGRESEQYFGPGTRLTVT.

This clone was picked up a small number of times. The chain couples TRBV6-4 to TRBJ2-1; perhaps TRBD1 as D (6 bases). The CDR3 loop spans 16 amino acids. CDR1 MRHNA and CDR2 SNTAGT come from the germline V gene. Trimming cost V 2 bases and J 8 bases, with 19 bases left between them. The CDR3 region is CASSDDSSGTSHEQFF. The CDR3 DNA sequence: TGTGCCAGCAGTGACGATTCCTCCGGGACATCACATGAGCAGTTCTTC.

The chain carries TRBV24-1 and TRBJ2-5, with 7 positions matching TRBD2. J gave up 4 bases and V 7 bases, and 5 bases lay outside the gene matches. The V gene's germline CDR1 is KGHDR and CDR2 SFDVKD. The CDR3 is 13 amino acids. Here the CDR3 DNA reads TGTGCCACCAGCGTAGGCGGGAGAGAGACCCAGTACTTC. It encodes CATSVGGRETQYF.

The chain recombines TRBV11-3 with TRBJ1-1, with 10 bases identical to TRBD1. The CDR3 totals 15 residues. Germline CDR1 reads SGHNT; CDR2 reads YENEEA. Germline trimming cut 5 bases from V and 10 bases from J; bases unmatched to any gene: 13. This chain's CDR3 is CASSPSGQGVVGAFF. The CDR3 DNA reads TGTGCCAGCAGCCCTAGCGGACAGGGGGTTGTCGGAGCTTTCTTT.

CDR3 sequence: CASSLSPGSNQPQHF. CDR3 bases: TGTGCCAGCAGTTTATCGCCGGGTAGCAATCAGCCCCAGCATTTT. V is TRBV28 and J is TRBJ1-5; no clear D gene. The CDR3 sequence is 15 residues long. The V end lost 1 base, the J end lost 0 bases, and 7 bases lay between the germline ends. Looked up from germline, CDR1 is MDHEN and CDR2 is SYDVKM.

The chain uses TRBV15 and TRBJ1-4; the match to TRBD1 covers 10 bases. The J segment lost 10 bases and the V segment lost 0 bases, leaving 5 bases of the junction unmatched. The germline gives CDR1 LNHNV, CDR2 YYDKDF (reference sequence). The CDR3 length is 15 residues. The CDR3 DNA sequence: TGTGCCACCAGCAGAGACCGACAGGGGGCGGGAAAACTGTTTTTT. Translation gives CATSRDRQGAGKLFF.

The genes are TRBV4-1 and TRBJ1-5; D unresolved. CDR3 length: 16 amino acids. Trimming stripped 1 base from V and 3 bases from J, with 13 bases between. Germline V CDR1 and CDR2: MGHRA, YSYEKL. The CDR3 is CASSQGGSADNQPQHF. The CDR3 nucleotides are TGCGCCAGCAGCCAAGGTGGGTCAGCGGACAATCAGCCCCAGCATTTT.

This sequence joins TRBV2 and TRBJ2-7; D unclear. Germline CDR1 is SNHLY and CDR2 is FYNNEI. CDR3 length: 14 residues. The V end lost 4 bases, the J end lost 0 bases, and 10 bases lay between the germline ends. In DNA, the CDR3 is TGTGCCAGCAGTGCTGAGGCGAGCTCCTACGAGCAGTACTTC. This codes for CASSAEASSYEQYF.

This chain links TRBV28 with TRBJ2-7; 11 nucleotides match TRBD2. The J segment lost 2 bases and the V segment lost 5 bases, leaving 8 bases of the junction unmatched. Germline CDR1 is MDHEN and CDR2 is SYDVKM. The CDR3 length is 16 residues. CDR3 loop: CASSAPTSGSTYEQYF. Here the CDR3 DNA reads TGTGCCAGCAGTGCCCCAACTAGCGGGAGTACCTACGAGCAGTACTTC.

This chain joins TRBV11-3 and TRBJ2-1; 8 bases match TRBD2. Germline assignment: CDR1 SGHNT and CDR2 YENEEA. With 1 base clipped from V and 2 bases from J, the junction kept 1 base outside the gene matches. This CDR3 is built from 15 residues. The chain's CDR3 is CASSLVGGAYNEQFF. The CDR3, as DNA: TGTGCCAGCAGCTTAGTCGGGGGGGCCTACAATGAGCAGTTCTTC.

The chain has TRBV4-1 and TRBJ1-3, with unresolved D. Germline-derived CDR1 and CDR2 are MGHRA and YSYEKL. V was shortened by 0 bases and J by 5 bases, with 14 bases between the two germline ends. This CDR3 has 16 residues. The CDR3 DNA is TGCGCCAGCAGCCAAGACCCCGGGGAGCCTAGAAACACCATATATTTT. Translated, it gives CASSQDPGEPRNTIYF.

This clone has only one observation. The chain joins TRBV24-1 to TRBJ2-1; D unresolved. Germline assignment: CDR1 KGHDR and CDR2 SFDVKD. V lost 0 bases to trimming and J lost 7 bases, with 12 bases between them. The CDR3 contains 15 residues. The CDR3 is CATSDLVYSSNEQFF. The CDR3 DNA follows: TGTGCCACCAGTGATTTGGTCTATTCCTCGAATGAGCAGTTCTTC.